This TCR beta chain was profiled in a study of T cells in localized non-small cell lung cancer. General observations from the study: Adjacent lung tissue had a median about 52 of the top 100 clones found in the tumor. Only one tumor region went through sequencing, so heterogeneity may still be there. Longer overall survival was linked to higher blood T cell density. Uninvolved adjacent lung showed peak T cell clonality, exceeding tumor.

CDR1 is SEHNR and CDR2 is FQNEAQ in the germline V gene (reference sequence). With V trimmed by 6 bases and J by 3 bases, 9 bases remained unmatched. The CDR3 sequence is 16 residues long. Sequenced by immunoSEQ multiplex PCR; TCRdb stores in-frame clones only, minus some. The table has 20,000 to 25,000 clones, around 86% seen once; the top ten hold roughly a fifth. This clone was found once. Its antigen remains unidentified. The sample consisted of peripheral blood, taken before any cancer treatment. This receptor was obtained from a man aged 40 to 75 with stage I squamous cell lung carcinoma. The chain uses TRBV7-9 and TRBJ1-2; 11 positions match TRBD1. The CDR3 sequence is CASSNGQGAPDYGYTF. The CDR3 DNA reads TGTGCCAGCAGTAATGGACAGGGGGCGCCGGACTATGGCTACACCTTC.